This T cell receptor (beta chain) was found in a study of blood T cell repertoires in COVID-19. Study overall: The United States, Italy and Spain provided the acute and convalescent COVID-19 samples. The cDNA or gDNA used as material had been derived from T cells, B-cell-depleted T cells, or PBMCs.

Seattle cases were enrolled at active infection and followed longitudinally. V was cut by 3 bases and J by 0 bases, with 9 bases left in between. The CDR3 spans 15 residues. Germline CDR1 is MGHRA and CDR2 is YSYEKL. The authors' processing: Researchers report that nucleated cell counts were estimated from reference gene primer amplification. Here immunoSEQ multiplex PCR was the method, and the copy in TCRdb shows in-frame clones only, minus some. V, J and clone size reflect that table, while D and trimming were determined from the DNA. The sample holds around 210,000 clones, 65% to 90% seen once. The chain recombines TRBV4-1 with TRBJ2-1, with D possibly being TRBD2 (6 bases). This sequence was found in a man in his fifties or sixties with COVID-19, enrolled during active disease. The material sequenced was peripheral blood. The CDR3 loop reads CASSHLGGSYNEQFF. CDR3 bases: TGCGCCAGCAGCCATCTCGGGGGCTCCTACAATGAGCAGTTCTTC.